The present entry profiles one TCR beta chain with its context. Its matching antigen is unknown. This sample is drawn from a study of cytomegalovirus exposure and HLA in healthy donors. Overall study: Earlier findings included about 120 million unique TCR beta sequences obtained from 150 million to 200 million T cells. Whole-study results and caveats: Accurate HLA-A and HLA-B prediction from TCR beta sequences was reported for most subjects. As a later analysis showed, a missense DCLRE1C variant was linked to trimming of TCR beta V- and J-genes.

The PCR ran on 60 Vbeta and 13 Jbeta primers. Clones were sequenced by immunoSEQ multiplex PCR, and TCRdb holds only the in-frame ones, with some missing. The sample yields about 200,000 clones, roughly 70% seen once. Donors consisted of healthy bone marrow donors. Trimming removed 2 bases at V and 1 base at J, with 5 bases between. The CDR3 runs to 13 residues. Germline CDR1 and CDR2: MNHNS and SASEGT. The clonotype was recovered from a woman in her 30s in good health and CMV-seronegative. This chain uses TRBV6-1 with TRBJ1-1; no firm D call. Sequences were obtained from PBMCs. The CDR3 spells CASSETWNTEAFF. CDR3 sequence (DNA): TGTGCCAGCAGTGAAACTTGGAACACTGAAGCTTTCTTT.